One sample yielded the 10 T cell receptor beta chains listed below, sequenced in a study of tumor-infiltrating lymphocytes in primary liver carcinoma. Alongside blood RNA obtained from unsorted whole blood, germline DNA was also extracted. Priming with a constant-region primer yielded TCR beta cDNA from 400 to 500 ng total RNA. ARM-PCR was slightly modified, and three nested multiplex PCR rounds with it gave rise to the TCR beta libraries. Investigators reported that the first two PCR rounds, at 9 to 11 cycles each, used TRBV1-TRBV30 forward primers with a C-beta reverse primer. TCRdb redid the calling of the multiplex PCR reads with MiXCR, one entry per CDR3 protein. This sample has around 330,000 distinct CDR3 sequences, with roughly 60% found just once. Sequenced sample: peripheral blood. The receptors shown here come from a man aged 35 to 55 with primary liver carcinoma and hepatitis B virus infection.

Comment on this clonotype: Possible read error: a much larger clone is one base away. The CDR3 region has the DNA TGCGCCAGCAGCTTGGTAGGGGCGCGGCACACTGAAGCTTTCTTT. It specifies CASSLVGARHTEAFF. The chain carries TRBV5-1 and TRBJ1-1, with a weak D call TRBD1 (5 bases). The germline V and J ends were trimmed by 0 bases and 3 bases, with 12 bases remaining between them. There are 15 residues in the CDR3. Germline V lookup: CDR1 SGHRS, CDR2 YFSETQ.

The V and J genes are TRBV12-3 or TRBV12-4 and TRBJ2-2; tentative D call: TRBD2 (5 bases). This CDR3 has 13 amino acids. Trimming shortened V by 5 bases and J by 7 bases, and 11 bases separated the two germline ends. The CDR3 DNA reads TGTGCCAGCAGTGGTGGAGGAATCGGGGAGCTGTTTTTT. This gives the protein CASSGGGIGELFF.

Details on this clonotype: A much larger clone is a single base away; this may be a read error. This chain connects TRBV6-1 to TRBJ1-5; D is ambiguous. With 4 bases removed from V and 3 bases from J, the gap between germline ends came to 13 bases. CDR3 length: 15 amino acids. Germline V gene sequence: CDR1 MNHNS, CDR2 SASEGT. CDR3 loop: CASSVLWGPNQPQHF. Written as DNA, the CDR3 is TGTGCCAGCAGTGTTTTATGGGGTCCCAATCAGCCCCAGCATTTT.

In the case of this clonotype: This clone may be a read error of a much larger clone one base away. This chain connects TRBV6-1 to TRBJ1-6, with D perhaps matching TRBD1 (5 bases). The CDR3 consists of 16 residues. Germline-derived CDR1 and CDR2 are MNHNS and SASEGT. The chain's CDR3 is CASSGSRQSYNSPPHF. The CDR3 coding sequence is TGTGCCAGCAGTGGAAGCCGACAGTCTTATAATTCACCCCCCCACTTT.

Comments on this clonotype: At one boundary the junction diverges from the germline segment, which might be a read error. The chain has TRBV6-5 and TRBJ2-3; perhaps TRBD2 as D (5 bases). This CDR3 comprises 14 residues. Germline values: CDR1 MNHEY, CDR2 SVGAGI. CDR3 sequence reads: CASSLAGGTDTQHF. The DNA for the CDR3 is TGTGCCAGCAGTTTGGCCGGAGGCACAGATACGCAGCATTTC.

The chain is built from TRBV30 and TRBJ2-7; D ambiguous. This CDR3 region has 12 residues. V lost 0 bases to trimming and J lost 6 bases, with 9 bases between them. The germline V gene has CDR1 GTSNPN and CDR2 SVGIG (reference sequence). The CDR3 coding sequence is TGTGCCTGGAGTGTAATTGGGCTCGAGCAGTACTTC. Translating it yields CAWSVIGLEQYF.

This clonotype was seen only a few times. The chain has TRBV5-1 and TRBJ1-5; no reliable D call. Trimming took off 0 bases at V and 4 bases at J, with 11 bases between the two ends. The CDR3 has 15 residues. The germline CDR1 and CDR2 sequences are SGHRS and YFSETQ. CDR3 nucleotide sequence: TGCGCCAGCAGCTTGGACAGCTTTAAAAATCAGCCCCAGCATTTT. It encodes CASSLDSFKNQPQHF.

About this clonotype itself: This could be a read error, since a much larger clone is one nucleotide away. The chain joins TRBV12-3 or TRBV12-4 to TRBJ2-1; 13 bases are a match to TRBD2. The CDR3 runs 14 residues. The CDR3 DNA is TGTGCCAGCAGAGGACTAGCGGGAGCAAATGAGCAGCTCTTC. It codes for CASRGLAGANEQLF.

The table lists this clonotype with a count of one. This sequence may be a read error, since a much larger clone differs from it by one base. V is TRBV6-5 and J is TRBJ2-6, with D perhaps matching TRBD2 (6 bases). Germline-derived CDR1 and CDR2 are MNHEY and SVGAGI. This CDR3 is built from 15 residues. Trimming pared 6 bases from V and 6 bases from J, leaving 15 bases between. This CDR3 reads CASSNGGSEANVLTF. The CDR3 DNA reads as TGTGCCAGCAGCAACGGGGGATCCGAGGCCAACGTCCTGACTTTC.

This clonotype was picked up many times. The chain carries TRBV4-3 and TRBJ2-7; the D gene is possibly TRBD2 (6 bases). This CDR3 is 12 amino acids long. The germline V and J ends were trimmed by 8 bases and 7 bases, with 15 bases remaining between them. Germline CDR1 reads LGHNA; CDR2 reads YSLEER. In nucleotides, the CDR3 is TGCGCCAGCGCCGGAGGGTCGGGAGAGCAGTACTTC. This codes for CASAGGSGEQYF.